The rows below give T cell receptor beta chains drawn from one sample of a study of T cells in localized non-small cell lung cancer. Clones were sequenced by immunoSEQ multiplex PCR, and TCRdb holds only the in-frame ones, with some missing. The top ten clones hold approximately 9.6% of a sample with about 26,000 clones, about 85% of them seen once. The specimen comprised peripheral blood, sampled before any cancer treatment. The receptors were sampled from a man aged 35-75 years with stage III squamous cell lung carcinoma. CDR3s include the opening cysteine and the closing phenylalanine or tryptophan. Each record gives: J gene, D gene, clone size, V gene, CDR3 protein, CDR3 DNA. The D gene is left open where the match is weak. Where a row states a size, it is once, few, many or the class of an expanded clone; other rows omit it.

>TRBJ1-5|TRBD1|once|TRBV14
CASSPTGGAGHQPQHF
TGTGCCAGCAGCCCGACAGGGGGCGCGGGGCATCAGCCCCAGCATTTT
>TRBJ2-7|-|-|TRBV19
CASSTYPTSYEQYF
TGTGCCAGTAGTACTTACCCGACTAGCTACGAGCAGTACTTC
>TRBJ1-5|-|-|TRBV19
CASSKVATDNQPQHF
TGTGCCAGTAGTAAAGTTGCGACAGATAATCAGCCCCAGCATTTT
>TRBJ2-3|-|few|TRBV25-1
CASSGGTSTDTQYF
TGTGCCAGCAGTGGCGGGACTAGCACAGATACGCAGTATTTT
>TRBJ2-1|-|-|TRBV15
CATSSRDGVDYNEQFF
TGTGCCACCAGCAGTAGAGACGGTGTAGATTACAATGAGCAGTTCTTC
>TRBJ2-3|TRBD2|-|TRBV23-1
CATPGRVPTDTQYF
TGCGCCACCCCCGGGAGGGTGCCTACAGATACGCAGTATTTT
>TRBJ2-1|-|-|TRBV30
CAWSGHNEQFF
TGTGCCTGGAGTGGTCACAATGAGCAGTTCTTC
>TRBJ1-1|-|-|TRBV11-2
CASRGGMNTEAFF
TGTGCCAGCAGGGGGGGGATGAACACTGAAGCTTTCTTT
>TRBJ2-3|-|-|TRBV5-8
CASSSVGAHTQYF
TGTGCCAGCAGCTCAGTGGGGGCCCATACGCAGTATTTT
>TRBJ1-1|-|-|TRBV15
CATSGGSEGTEAFF
TGTGCCACCAGCGGAGGATCTGAGGGGACTGAAGCTTTCTTT
>TRBJ1-2|TRBD1|-|TRBV14
CASSQAGTGSYGYTF
TGTGCCAGCAGCCAGGCCGGGACAGGGAGCTATGGCTACACCTTC
>TRBJ2-3|-|-|TRBV7-8
CASSLARLADTQYF
TGTGCCAGCAGCTTAGCCAGGCTTGCAGATACGCAGTATTTT
>TRBJ2-7|-|-|TRBV5-1
CASSSTSHEQYF
TGCGCCAGCAGCTCTACTTCACACGAGCAGTACTTC
>TRBJ1-5|-|-|TRBV19
CASSPGDGRWPQHF
TGTGCCAGTAGTCCTGGGGACGGCCGGTGGCCCCAGCATTTT